These 9 T cell receptor beta chains were all obtained from the same sample, sequenced in a study of cytomegalovirus exposure and HLA in healthy donors. The PCR contained 60 Vbeta and 13 Jbeta primers. Data came from immunoSEQ multiplex PCR; TCRdb stores just in-frame clones and leaves some out. The sample lists 120,000 or so clones; 77% were seen once. Input material: PBMCs. Every receptor here comes from a man aged 18 to 30 in good health and CMV-seropositive.

The chain uses TRBV2 and TRBJ1-2, with 7 nucleotides matching TRBD1. The CDR3 is 15 amino acids. Germline lookup yields CDR1 SNHLY and CDR2 FYNNEI. V shed 5 bases and J 3 bases; nucleotides not matched to a gene: 9. The CDR3 sequence is CASSQRHRGDYGYTF. In DNA form, the CDR3 reads TGTGCCAGCAGTCAAAGACACAGGGGTGACTATGGCTACACCTTC. The full variable domain, rest sourced from reference TRBV2 and TRBJ1-2, is EPEVTQTPSHQVTQMGQEVILRCVPISNHLYFYWYRQILGQKVEFLVSFYNNEISEKSEIFDDQFSVERPDGSNFTLKIRSTKLEDSAMYFCASSQRHRGDYGYTFGSGTRLTVV.

This clone occurred once. The chain employs TRBV27 and TRBJ2-7; D perhaps matches TRBD1 (6 bases). This CDR3 comprises 15 residues. V was cut by 8 bases and J by 0 bases, with 17 bases left in between. Germline V gene sequence: CDR1 MNHEY, CDR2 SMNVEV (reference sequence). CDR3 region: CASVKQGRNSYEQYF. As DNA, the CDR3 is TGTGCCAGCGTAAAACAGGGCAGGAACTCCTACGAGCAGTACTTC.

The chain joins TRBV18 to TRBJ2-5; 10 bases agree with TRBD2. This CDR3 contains 13 residues. Germline trimming cut 6 bases from V and 5 bases from J; bases unmatched to any gene: 3. Germline values: CDR1 KGHSH, CDR2 LQKENI. The CDR3 DNA reads TGTGCCAGCTCTAGCGGGAGGAGCGAGACCCAGTACTTC. It is translated as CASSSGRSETQYF.

The CDR3 spells CASSPNGQGNTEAFF. DNA of the CDR3: TGTGCCAGCTCACCGAACGGACAGGGGAACACTGAAGCTTTCTTT. This chain links TRBV18 with TRBJ1-1; TRBD1 matches at 8 bases. CDR1 is KGHSH and CDR2 is LQKENI in the germline V gene. The CDR3 has 15 residues. V was pared by 3 bases and J by 1 base, with 4 bases of the junction left unmatched.

The chain couples TRBV19 to TRBJ1-5; D gene ambiguous. The CDR3 has 15 residues. Germline V gene lookup returns CDR1 LNHDA and CDR2 SQIVND (reference sequence). V gave up 1 base and J gave up 4 bases, with 11 bases separating them. CDR3 loop: CASSIVPGENQPQHF. CDR3 coding DNA: TGTGCCAGTAGTATAGTTCCGGGAGAAAATCAGCCCCAGCATTTT.

The gene calls are TRBV4-1 and TRBJ2-2, with D possibly being TRBD1 (6 bases). V shed 1 base and J shed 0 bases, with 9 bases lying between them. Germline CDR1 reads MGHRA; CDR2 reads YSYEKL. CDR3 length equals 16 residues. The CDR3 reads CASSQGDTANTGELFF. The DNA for the CDR3 is TGCGCCAGCAGCCAAGGGGACACCGCGAACACCGGGGAGCTGTTTTTT.

This chain joins TRBV2 and TRBJ2-5; no clear D. The last part of the DNA fits TRBJ2-7 better; the J call may be wrong. The CDR3 covers 13 residues. Germline V gives CDR1 SNHLY, CDR2 FYNNEI. DNA for the CDR3: TGTGCCAGCAGTGAACCCGCTACCTACGAGCAGTACTTC. Translating it yields CASSEPATYEQYF.

The chain is built from TRBV13 and TRBJ1-6, with 7 bases identical to TRBD1. Trimming removed 5 bases from V and 9 bases from J; junction bases left unmatched: 7. This CDR3 is 14 amino acids long. Germline loops: CDR1 PRHDT, CDR2 FYEKMQ (reference sequence). CDR3 loop: CASSADRAGSPLHF. The CDR3 bases are TGTGCCAGCAGCGCAGACAGGGCCGGTTCACCCCTCCACTTT.

The chain links TRBV27 to TRBJ2-5, with D possibly TRBD1 on 6 matching bases. With the DNA end fitting TRBJ2-7 better, the J assignment may be wrong. Germline CDR1 MNHEY, CDR2 SMNVEV (reference sequence). The CDR3 totals 13 residues. The CDR3 loop is CASARTVSYEQYF. In DNA form, the CDR3 reads TGTGCCAGCGCACGGACAGTCTCCTACGAGCAGTACTTC.